Listed below are T cell receptor beta chains from one sample, sequenced in a study of shared clonotypes between healthy human individuals. Measured with immunoSEQ multiplex PCR; TCRdb has only the in-frame clones, and not every one. The sample gives roughly 1,000,000 clones, roughly 74% of which show up once; under 0.6% is in the top ten. Sequencing was performed on memory CD4+ T cells from PBMCs. All receptors come from a man younger than 30 in good health. Some clones in this sample may be carry-over from other donors' samples. Both conserved end residues are part of each CDR3. D genes are given only for firm matches. The listing skips clone size in some rows; elsewhere it reads once, few, many or a size class.

v_call	d_call	clone_size	j_call	cdr3_aa	cdr3_nt
TRBV5-6	NA	once	TRBJ2-1	CASSLDRASGSNEQFF	TGTGCCAGCAGCTTGGACCGGGCCTCGGGGAGCAATGAGCAGTTCTTC
TRBV18	TRBD1	once	TRBJ2-4	CASSPPVGQGSKNIQYF	TGTGCCAGCTCACCCCCTGTAGGACAGGGGTCCAAAAACATTCAGTACTTC
TRBV5-3	TRBD1	NA	TRBJ1-5	CARSLRGGHQPQHF	TGTGCCAGAAGCTTGAGAGGGGGCCATCAGCCCCAGCATTTT
TRBV5-6	NA	NA	TRBJ2-7	CASSLWWSPGPQYF	TGTGCCAGCAGCCTGTGGTGGTCGCCGGGCCCGCAGTACTTC
TRBV7-2	TRBD1	NA	TRBJ1-2	CASSLVVGQGRNYGYTF	TGTGCCAGCAGCTTAGTCGTCGGACAGGGTAGAAACTATGGCTACACCTTC
TRBV18	NA	NA	TRBJ2-7	CASLRGTDSYEQYF	TGTGCCAGTCTGCGGGGGACAGACTCTTACGAGCAGTACTTC
TRBV9	NA	NA	TRBJ2-2	CASSRDGQGGELFF	TGTGCCAGCAGTCGGGACGGGCAAGGGGGGGAGCTGTTTTTT
TRBV27	NA	NA	TRBJ2-7	CASSPWTQRGSYEQYF	TGTGCCAGCAGTCCCTGGACCCAGCGAGGGTCCTACGAGCAGTACTTC
TRBV5-1	TRBD1	NA	TRBJ1-2	CASSTQGQGDYTF	TGCGCCAGCAGCACCCAAGGACAGGGTGACTACACCTTC
TRBV10-3	NA	few	TRBJ1-1	CAISESEGWNTEAFF	TGTGCCATCAGTGAGTCGGAAGGCTGGAACACTGAAGCTTTCTTT
TRBV7-9	NA	NA	TRBJ2-5	CASSPGFPIQETQYF	TGTGCCAGCAGCCCAGGGTTCCCGATTCAAGAGACCCAGTACTTC
TRBV6-1	NA	NA	TRBJ2-5	CASSDGFQETQYF	TGTGCCAGCAGTGACGGATTCCAAGAGACCCAGTACTTC
TRBV2	TRBD2	NA	TRBJ2-5	CASRAPGLGGTQYF	TGTGCCAGCAGAGCACCGGGACTAGGGGGGACCCAGTACTTC
TRBV11-2	TRBD1	NA	TRBJ1-1	CASSFPGTGLNTEAFF	TGTGCCAGCAGCTTTCCCGGGACAGGTTTGAACACTGAAGCTTTCTTT
TRBV7-9	NA	many	TRBJ2-2	CASSAQGAGELFF	TGTGCCAGCAGCGCCCAGGGAGCCGGGGAGCTGTTTTTT
TRBV6-1	NA	NA	TRBJ2-7	CASSDLWGTSYEQYF	TGTGCCAGCAGTGACCTATGGGGAACCTCCTACGAGCAGTACTTC
TRBV9	NA	NA	TRBJ2-1	CASSVGQGRYNEQFF	TGTGCCAGCAGCGTAGGTCAGGGGCGCTACAATGAGCAGTTCTTC
TRBV5-1	NA	NA	TRBJ2-2	CASSLEWAGELFF	TGCGCCAGCAGTTTAGAATGGGCCGGGGAGCTGTTTTTT